Included here is one T cell receptor beta chain sequence, with context. This clone's antigen is unknown. No base quality values were provided; no much bigger clone lies one nucleotide off. CDR1 and CDR2 (GTSNPN, SVGIG) derive from the germline V gene (reference sequence). V is clipped by 7 bases and J by 2 bases, and the sequence between their germline boundaries is 9 bases long. The CDR3 contains 11 residues, cysteine and phenylalanine counted. The kept DNA is CDR3 alone, 33 bases in frame from the first base. TCRbeta CDR3 regions were amplified from genomic DNA by means of the immunoSEQ Assay, a bias-controlled multiplex PCR. The study's own analysis went as follows. The number of nucleated cells in each sample was estimated by amplification of reference gene primers within the assay. To quantify the absolute abundance of each unique TCRbeta CDR3 rearrangement, sequence reads were collapsed and filtered. For each sample, productive Simpson clonality was calculated as the square root of Simpson's diversity index over productive rearrangements. TCRdb retrieved this table from immuneACCESS and kept in-frame rearrangements only. Not all clones are present; in checked studies, unresolved V genes account for under half, and no reason is known for the remainder. V, J and clone size are those of that table, while D and trimming were read from the DNA. The sample table records about 210,000 clones; approximately 81% of these occur just once. About 19% of the sample goes to the ten largest clones.

The entry originates in a study of blood T cell repertoires in COVID-19 (dated by TCRdb to the early 2020s). About the investigation overall: The collaborator samples originated in the United States, Italy and Spain and spanned the acute and convalescent phases of COVID-19. The material from the prospective study consisted of cDNA or gDNA derived from T cells, B-cell-depleted T cells, or PBMCs. Subjects who had been exposed to COVID-19, were actively infected with it, or had recovered from it provided the deeply sampled blood TCRbeta repertoires that made up the dataset. The repertoires were made available in a free public database intended to serve as a resource for research on the immune response to SARS-CoV-2. Samples were obtained from the ongoing ImmuneRACE study (first 160 participants) and from over a thousand subjects provided by 6 global collaborators. The sample metadata nearly always contained a de-identified subject ID, COVID-19 status, age in years and sex. Where available, HLA class I and class II types were taken from metadata supplied by the sample provider and were not determined by assay-based typing.

Enrolling through a virtual design, the prospective study's participants ranged in age from about 18 to 89 years and lived across approximately 25 United States geographic areas. Cohort assignment in the prospective study relied on participant-reported clinical history from a screening survey and a study questionnaire. Recovered participants in ImmuneRACE Cohort 3 were defined by two consecutive negative NP/OP PCR tests, clearance by a healthcare professional, or resolution of symptoms. Mobile phlebotomists in the prospective study collected whole blood, serum and a nasopharyngeal or oropharyngeal swab from every participant. Over a roughly 2-month period, participants in the prospective study had the option of providing additional blood draws and questionnaires. Blood samples from the prospective study were shipped frozen or at room temperature prior to DNA extraction. The research as a whole found: The quantity of clinical and demographic metadata differed by source and by participant and was supplied without curation.

The specimen sequenced was PBMCs or T cells enriched from blood (not recorded which). The origin of this receptor is a man aged 40-50 years who had recovered from COVID-19. In this chain, TRBV30 is recombined with TRBJ2-7, with no confident D gene call. The sequenced DNA is TGTGCCTACTCTACGACCTACGAGCAGTACTTC. It translates to CAYSTTYEQYF.